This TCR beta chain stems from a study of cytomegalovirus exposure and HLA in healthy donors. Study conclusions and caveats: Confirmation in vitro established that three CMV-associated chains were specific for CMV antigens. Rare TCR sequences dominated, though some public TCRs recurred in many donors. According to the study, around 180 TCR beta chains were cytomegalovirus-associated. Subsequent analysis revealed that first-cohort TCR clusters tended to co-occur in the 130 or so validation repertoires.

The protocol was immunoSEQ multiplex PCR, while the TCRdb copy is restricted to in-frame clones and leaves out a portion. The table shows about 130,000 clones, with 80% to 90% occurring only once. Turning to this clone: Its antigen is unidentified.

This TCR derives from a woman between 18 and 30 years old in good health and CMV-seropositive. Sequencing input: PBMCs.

The CDR3 DNA follows: TGCGCCAGCAGCCAAGAGGGGGGAACCTACAATGAGCAGTTCTTC. Residues: CASSQEGGTYNEQFF. The chain is built from TRBV4-3 and TRBJ2-1; weak D call: TRBD2 (6 bases). Trimming cost V 0 bases and J 2 bases, with 8 bases left between them. The V gene's germline CDR1 is LGHNA and CDR2 YSLEER. CDR3 length equals 15 residues.